This TCR beta chain was identified in a study of glioma-infiltrating T cells after dendritic cell vaccination. TCRB CDR3 was amplified from 2 ug genomic DNA or less. The protocol was immunoSEQ multiplex PCR, while the TCRdb copy is restricted to in-frame clones and leaves out a portion. Found here are 75,000 to 85,000 clones, about nine tenths of them singletons; the top ten hold approximately 2.4%. The germline gives CDR1 MNHNS, CDR2 SASEGT. This CDR3 is 14 amino acids long. V lost 6 bases and J 3 bases, leaving 15 bases between the germline ends. Time point: after dendritic cell vaccination, including at tumor progression/relapse.

The rearrangement uses TRBV6-1 and TRBJ2-7, with D unclear. The clonotype originates from a human donor with glioblastoma. Sequenced material: blood, taken after dendritic cell vaccination. In nucleotides, the CDR3 is TGTGCCAGCAGATTGGCCCATTCCCTCTACGAGCAGTACTTC. Translating gives CASRLAHSLYEQYF.